This TCR beta chain was profiled in a study of blood T cell repertoires in COVID-19. Study-wide background: Nucleic acid was either cDNA or gDNA, and it came from T cells, B-cell-depleted T cells, or PBMCs.

Only in-frame clones appear in the TCRdb table, and some are missing; sequencing was by immunoSEQ multiplex PCR. The sample has 350,000 to 550,000 clones; around 91% are singletons. The CDR3 extends over 15 amino acids. Germline CDR1 reads MDHEN; CDR2 reads SYDVKM. The V segment lost 5 bases and the J segment 3 bases; nucleotides outside the gene matches: 8. This TCR was sampled from a man aged 25 to 40 who had recovered from COVID-19. The V call is TRBV28, the J call TRBJ2-7; 9 nucleotides agree with TRBD2. Specimen: PBMCs or T cells enriched from blood (not recorded which). CDR3 bases: TGTGCCAGCAGTCATAGGCTAGCGGGGAACTACGAGCAGTACTTC. This gives the protein CASSHRLAGNYEQYF. Variable domain in full (rest from reference TRBV28 and TRBJ2-7): DVKVTQSSRYLVKRTGEKVFLECVQDMDHENMFWYRQDPGLGLRLIYFSYDVKMKEKGDIPEGYSVSREKKERFSLILESASTNQTSMYLCASSHRLAGNYEQYFGPGTRLTVT.